This entry describes one T cell receptor (beta chain). Priming with a constant-region primer yielded TCR beta cDNA from about 480 ng total RNA. Sequencing libraries for TCR beta derived from three nested multiplex PCR rounds that used slightly modified ARM-PCR. TCRdb passed the multiplex PCR reads through MiXCR, listing each CDR3 protein once. Of a few hundred thousand distinct CDR3 sequences in the sample, 50% to 75% are singletons; the top ten hold approximately 15%. They got blood RNA out of unsorted whole blood and also pulled out germline DNA. No patient had received treatment, and all had chronic HBV infection. Collection of around 4 milliliters of peripheral blood took place before surgery. The data are from a study of tumor-infiltrating lymphocytes in primary liver carcinoma. The sequencing sample was made of peripheral blood. The TCR sequence derives from a woman in her 30s with primary liver carcinoma and hepatitis B virus infection.

The CDR3 protein is CASGKVPNTGELFF. The CDR3, as DNA: TGTGCCAGCGGAAAAGTCCCGAACACCGGGGAGCTGTTTTTT. The V and J genes are TRBV12-3 or TRBV12-4 and TRBJ2-2; D is undetermined. V lost 8 bases and J 0 bases, leaving 10 bases between the germline ends. The CDR3 runs 14 residues.